This T cell receptor (beta chain) was captured by sequencing in a study of blood T cells in healthy people across ages. Germline V gene sequence: CDR1 SQVTM, CDR2 ANQGSEA. The CDR3 length is 12 residues. V was shortened by 3 bases and J by 8 bases, with 11 bases between the two germline ends. Alongside a J-beta primer mix, a sample-barcoded 5' primer served in a second PCR lasting 7 to 11 cycles. TCRdb reprocessed the 5' RACE reads with MiXCR, giving one entry per CDR3 protein. The sample contains over 1,300,000 distinct CDR3 sequences, approximately 59% of which appear only once. This sequence was found in a man aged 18 to 30 in good health. V usage is TRBV29-1 and J usage is TRBJ2-4; a weak D match, TRBD2 (5 bases). Sequencing input: blood. CDR3 in DNA: TGCAGCGTTGACCCAGGAGGCGACATTCAGTACTTC. Protein sequence: CSVDPGGDIQYF.